Sequencing of this T cell receptor beta chain was carried out in a study of Ad26.COV2.S vaccination and SARS-CoV-2 variants. The study's findings and limits: Those who received vaccine or placebo ended up with similar non-spike TCR breadth. While placebo recipients had lower spike-specific TCR breadth, vaccine recipients had more. It was reported that spike-specific CD8+ and CD4+ T cell responses were substantially broad after vaccination.

Sequencing used immunoSEQ multiplex PCR; TCRdb keeps in-frame clones, though not all of them. The sample lists 300,000 to 400,000 clones, under 95% seen once, with under 4% in the top ten. Germline assignment: CDR1 SGDLS and CDR2 YYNGEE. Trimming removed 4 bases from V and 5 bases from J; junction bases left unmatched: 9. The CDR3 runs 17 residues. The table lists this clone with a count of one. The antigen is unknown. The source material was peripheral blood, sampled after recovery from COVID-19. The clonotype originates from a human donor who had recovered from COVID-19. The rearrangement joins TRBV9 to TRBJ2-2; TRBD2 agrees at 12 bases. CDR3 in DNA: TGTGCCAGCAGCCTAAAACTTACTAGCGGGGGGACCGGGGAGCTGTTTTTT. It codes for CASSLKLTSGGTGELFF.